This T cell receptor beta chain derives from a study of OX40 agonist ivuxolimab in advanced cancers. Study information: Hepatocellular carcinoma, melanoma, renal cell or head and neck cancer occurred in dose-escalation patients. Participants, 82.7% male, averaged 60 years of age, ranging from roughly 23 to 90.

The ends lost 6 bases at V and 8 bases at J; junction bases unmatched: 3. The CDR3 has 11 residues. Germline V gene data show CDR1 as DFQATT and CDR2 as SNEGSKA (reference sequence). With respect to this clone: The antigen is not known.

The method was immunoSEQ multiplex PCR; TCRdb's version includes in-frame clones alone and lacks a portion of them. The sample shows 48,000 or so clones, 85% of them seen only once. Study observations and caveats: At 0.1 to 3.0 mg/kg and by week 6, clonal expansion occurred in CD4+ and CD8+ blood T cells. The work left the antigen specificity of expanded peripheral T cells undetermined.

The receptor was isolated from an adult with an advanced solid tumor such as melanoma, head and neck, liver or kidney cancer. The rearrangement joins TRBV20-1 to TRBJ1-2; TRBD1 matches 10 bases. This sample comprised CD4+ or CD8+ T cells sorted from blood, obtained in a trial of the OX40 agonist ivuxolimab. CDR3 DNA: TGCAGTGCCATGACAGGGGGCGGCTACACCTTC. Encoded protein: CSAMTGGGYTF.